Listed below are T cell receptor beta chains from one sample, sequenced in a study of cytomegalovirus exposure and HLA in healthy donors. The repertoire was sequenced with immunoSEQ multiplex PCR; TCRdb's copy has only in-frame clones and lacks some. The sample has roughly 73,000 clones. Sequences were obtained from PBMCs. The receptor source for this set is a female donor in good health and CMV-seropositive. CDR3s include the opening cysteine and the closing phenylalanine or tryptophan. D genes are given only for firm matches.

j_call	v_call	d_call	cdr3_nt	cdr3_aa
TRBJ2-3	TRBV5-1	.	TGCGCCAGCAGCGCGGGCCCGTCAGATACGCAGTATTTT	CASSAGPSDTQYF
TRBJ1-5	TRBV7-2	.	TGTGCCAGCAGCTTAGCTCGGGGGGGGTTCCGGAGCAATCAGCCCCAGCATTTT	CASSLARGGFRSNQPQHF
TRBJ2-1	TRBV7-6	TRBD2	TGTGCCAGCAGCTTAGCGGTCCGGACTAGCGGGGGGAGGTACAATGAGCAGTTCTTC	CASSLAVRTSGGRYNEQFF
TRBJ1-2	TRBV19	.	TGTGCCAGTAGTAGTACAGGCGTCTATGGCTACACCTTC	CASSSTGVYGYTF
TRBJ2-7	TRBV5-6	.	TGTGCCAGCAGCTTGGATAACTACGAGCAGTACTTC	CASSLDNYEQYF
TRBJ2-1	TRBV27	.	TGTGCCAGCAGGAGGAGGAACAATGAGCAGTTCTTC	CASRRRNNEQFF
TRBJ1-6	TRBV11-3	.	TGTGCCAGCAGCTCTCGCCGGGAACAGGGCTGGTTCTATAATTCACCCCTCCACTTT	CASSSRREQGWFYNSPLHF
TRBJ2-1	TRBV28	TRBD1	TGTGCCAGCAGCCGGGACAGGGAAGCCTACAATGAGCAGTTCTTC	CASSRDREAYNEQFF
TRBJ2-3	TRBV2	TRBD2	TGTGCCAGCAGTGGATACGGGTGGCGGGAGTACTCAGATACGCAGTATTTT	CASSGYGWREYSDTQYF
TRBJ2-7	TRBV28	.	TGTGCCAGCAGTTTCTCTGAGTACTTC	CASSFSEYF
TRBJ2-3	TRBV6-6	TRBD2	TGTGCCAGCACCCTGACTAGCGGGGTAGAAACAGATACGCAGTATTTT	CASTLTSGVETDTQYF
TRBJ2-5	TRBV19	TRBD1	TGTGCCAGTAGTATCGACAGGGCCCGTTCGACCCAGTACTTC	CASSIDRARSTQYF
TRBJ2-1	TRBV4-3	.	TGCGCCAGCAGCCCCCGCGGGTACAATGAGCAGTTCTTC	CASSPRGYNEQFF
TRBJ1-5	TRBV10-1	.	TGCGCCAGCAGTCTACCGGGAGCGCCCCAGCATTTT	CASSLPGAPQHF
TRBJ2-3	TRBV28	.	TGTGCCAGCACCACCTTAGGGAGCTTCCCTAGCACAGATACGCAGTATTTT	CASTTLGSFPSTDTQYF
TRBJ1-2	TRBV9	.	TGTGCCAGCAGCGTTTACCCCCCCGGGACTAAAAATGGCTACACCTTC	CASSVYPPGTKNGYTF
TRBJ2-5	TRBV9	TRBD1	TGTGCCAGCAGCGCCTCGACAGGGGGCGCGGGAGAGACCCAGTACTTC	CASSASTGGAGETQYF
TRBJ1-5	TRBV28	.	TGTGCCAGCAGTAGCCCGGGGGGGCTGAATCAGCCCCAGCATTTT	CASSSPGGLNQPQHF
TRBJ2-7	TRBV5-1	TRBD1	TGCGCCAGCAGCTCGCGACAGGGATACGAGCAGTACTTC	CASSSRQGYEQYF
TRBJ2-4	TRBV10-2	.	TGCGCCAGCAGTGAGGACAACAAAAACATTCAGTACTTC	CASSEDNKNIQYF
TRBJ2-3	TRBV6-1	.	TGTGCCACCGACAGATTGACAGATACGCAGTATTTT	CATDRLTDTQYF
TRBJ2-1	TRBV4-3	TRBD2	TGCGCCAGCAGCCAAGACGAGCGGGATTACAATGAGCAGTTCTTC	CASSQDERDYNEQFF
TRBJ1-2	TRBV5-1	TRBD1	TGCGCCAGCAGCTCAGACAGGGGGCGCATGGATGGCTACACCTTC	CASSSDRGRMDGYTF
TRBJ2-7	TRBV6-1	.	TGTGCCAGCAGTGCTGGGGGGTCCTACGAGCAGTACTTC	CASSAGGSYEQYF
TRBJ2-5	TRBV19	.	TGTGCCAGTAGTATAGAGGCAGGCAGGCAAGAGACCCAGTACTTC	CASSIEAGRQETQYF
TRBJ1-2	TRBV18	.	TGTGCCAGCTCACCACTCGAGAGGGAAGGAGGCTACACCTTC	CASSPLEREGGYTF
TRBJ2-7	TRBV14	TRBD2	TGTGCCAGCAGCCAAGGGCTAGCGGGAGGTGAGCAGTACTTC	CASSQGLAGGEQYF
TRBJ2-7	TRBV4-3	.	TGCGCCAGCAGCCAAGAACGGTTGGCCTACGAGCAGTACTTC	CASSQERLAYEQYF